This T cell receptor (beta chain) was sequenced for a study of PD-1 blockade in classical Hodgkin lymphoma. For the study at large: Patients had nivolumab dosed at 3 mg/kg, delivered intravenously every 2 weeks.

Notes on the study in general: A significant rise in TCR diversity by C4D1 was seen for CD4+ but not CD8+ cells. Those patients who began receiving nivolumab less than 1 year after ASCT had lower diversity, and they were excluded. Reasons behind the repertoire differences stay unclear, perhaps disease activity or earlier therapy.

Per the germline V gene, CDR1 is SGDLS and CDR2 is YYNGEE. Trimming shortened V by 3 bases and J by 6 bases, and 14 bases separated the two germline ends. The CDR3 totals 14 residues. Stated time point: cycle 4 day 1 (C4D1), after 5 to 7 weeks of nivolumab. Brentuximab vedotin exposure varied among the patients, all of whom had relapsed after autologous stem cell transplantation. Thawed PBMCs were subjected to magnetic negative selection, which yielded isolated CD8+ T cells. About this clone itself: The target antigen is unknown.

Sequencing was performed with immunoSEQ multiplex PCR; in TCRdb, only in-frame clones are kept and a portion is missing. The repertoire holds about 20,000 clones, with roughly 82% as singletons. This receptor was identified in a human donor with classical Hodgkin lymphoma. The specimen was CD8+ T cells from blood, collected before the fourth cycle of nivolumab. The chain recombines TRBV9 with TRBJ2-3; D remains ambiguous. The CDR3 protein is CASSDGLSGDTQYF. CDR3 bases: TGTGCCAGCAGCGACGGATTATCCGGGGATACGCAGTATTTT.